Listed below are T cell receptor beta chains from one sample, sequenced in a study of T cell responses to AZD1222 COVID-19 vaccine. The method was immunoSEQ multiplex PCR; TCRdb's version includes in-frame clones alone and lacks a portion of them. The repertoire consists of around 54,000 clones, with approximately 86% occurring once and the leading ten covering 6.9%. The source was peripheral blood, collected 28 days after the second AZD1222 dose. Receptor source: an adult who received the AZD1222 COVID-19 vaccine. Each CDR3 is given with its conserved first and last residue. D genes are given only for firm matches. Clone size, where shown, is once, few, many, or a class for clones that have expanded.

j_call: TRBJ1-2; d_call: TRBD1; clone_size: -; v_call: TRBV28; cdr3_nt: TGTGCCAGCAGTTCCTCCGGGACAGGGGATTCGCGCTATGGCTACACCTTC; cdr3_aa: CASSSSGTGDSRYGYTF
j_call: TRBJ1-5; d_call: -; clone_size: -; v_call: TRBV7-8; cdr3_nt: TGTGCCAGCAGCTTTGGCAATAGCAATCAGCCCCAGCATTTT; cdr3_aa: CASSFGNSNQPQHF
j_call: TRBJ2-3; d_call: -; clone_size: few; v_call: TRBV27; cdr3_nt: TGTGCCAGCACCAGATCTAGCACAGATACGCAGTATTTT; cdr3_aa: CASTRSSTDTQYF
j_call: TRBJ2-5; d_call: -; clone_size: -; v_call: TRBV11-3; cdr3_nt: TGTGCCAGCAGCCGTACAGTTTCAGAGACCCAGTACTTC; cdr3_aa: CASSRTVSETQYF
j_call: TRBJ2-2; d_call: -; clone_size: -; v_call: TRBV2; cdr3_nt: TGTGCCAGCAGTATCGGGACCCGAACCCGGGAGCTGTTTTTT; cdr3_aa: CASSIGTRTRELFF
j_call: TRBJ2-1; d_call: TRBD2; clone_size: -; v_call: TRBV6-1; cdr3_nt: TGTGCCAGCAGTGAATTAGGTAGCGGGGCCCATATCCGCTCCTACAATGAGCAGTTCTTC; cdr3_aa: CASSELGSGAHIRSYNEQFF
j_call: TRBJ1-5; d_call: -; clone_size: -; v_call: TRBV19; cdr3_nt: TGTGCCAGTAGTATGTCGGGGCTACTTCAGCCCCAGCATTTT; cdr3_aa: CASSMSGLLQPQHF
j_call: TRBJ2-3; d_call: TRBD2; clone_size: -; v_call: TRBV2; cdr3_nt: TGTGCCAGCAGTGTTGATTCCGGGACTAGCGGGAGGCAGTATTTT; cdr3_aa: CASSVDSGTSGRQYF
j_call: TRBJ1-2; d_call: -; clone_size: -; v_call: TRBV21-1; cdr3_nt: TGTGCCAGGCGTACAGGGAGCTATGGCTACACCTTC; cdr3_aa: CARRTGSYGYTF
j_call: TRBJ1-1; d_call: -; clone_size: once; v_call: TRBV3-1/TRBV3-2; cdr3_nt: TGTGCCAGCAGCCAAGAGAAGGGCACTGAAGCTTTCTTT; cdr3_aa: CASSQEKGTEAFF
j_call: TRBJ1-2; d_call: -; clone_size: -; v_call: TRBV28; cdr3_nt: TGTGCCAGCAGAGTTTCTTCCGGGACCCCAGGTCATGGCTACACCTTC; cdr3_aa: CASRVSSGTPGHGYTF
j_call: TRBJ2-2; d_call: -; clone_size: -; v_call: TRBV3-1/TRBV3-2; cdr3_nt: TGTGCCAGCAGCCAAAATGTGGGTACCGGGGAGCTGTTTTTT; cdr3_aa: CASSQNVGTGELFF
j_call: TRBJ1-4; d_call: TRBD1; clone_size: -; v_call: TRBV2; cdr3_nt: TGTGCCAGCAGACCCCGACAGGGACCCAATGAAAAACTGTTTTTT; cdr3_aa: CASRPRQGPNEKLFF
j_call: TRBJ2-1; d_call: -; clone_size: few; v_call: TRBV24-1; cdr3_nt: TGTGCCACCATGGTCGGCCATGAGCAGTTCTTC; cdr3_aa: CATMVGHEQFF
j_call: TRBJ2-5; d_call: -; clone_size: -; v_call: TRBV6-2/TRBV6-3; cdr3_nt: TGTGCCAGCAGCCCTTGGGGGCGGGGGCACCAAGAGACCCAGTACTTC; cdr3_aa: CASSPWGRGHQETQYF
j_call: TRBJ2-1; d_call: -; clone_size: -; v_call: TRBV5-1; cdr3_nt: TGCGCCAGCAGCTACCTACCCGGGACTGACATTGAGCAGTTCTTC; cdr3_aa: CASSYLPGTDIEQFF
j_call: TRBJ2-2; d_call: -; clone_size: -; v_call: TRBV11-3; cdr3_nt: TGTGCCAGCAGCTTAGGGACAGCGAACACCGGGGAGCTGTTTTTT; cdr3_aa: CASSLGTANTGELFF
j_call: TRBJ1-6; d_call: -; clone_size: -; v_call: TRBV7-2; cdr3_nt: TGTGCCAGCAGCCCTTTTGCACTGGGGAATTCACCCCTCCACTTT; cdr3_aa: CASSPFALGNSPLHF
j_call: TRBJ1-2; d_call: -; clone_size: once; v_call: TRBV5-6; cdr3_nt: TGTGTAGATCTAATGAGAAGGGAAGGTGGCTACACCTTC; cdr3_aa: CVDLMRREGGYTF
j_call: TRBJ2-3; d_call: TRBD2; clone_size: -; v_call: TRBV24-1; cdr3_nt: TGTGCCACCAGTGATTTGAAGATAGCGGGGGGCACAGATACGCAGTATTTT; cdr3_aa: CATSDLKIAGGTDTQYF
j_call: TRBJ2-2; d_call: -; clone_size: -; v_call: TRBV21-1; cdr3_nt: TGTGCCAGCAGCAAAGAAATTTTATATGAGTGGGACAGGGAGGGCCCCGGGGAGCTGTTTTTT; cdr3_aa: CASSKEILYEWDREGPGELFF
j_call: TRBJ1-2; d_call: -; clone_size: -; v_call: TRBV19; cdr3_nt: TGTGCCAGTAGTAGGGCACGGGGCGGGCGTTCATATGGCTACACCTTC; cdr3_aa: CASSRARGGRSYGYTF
j_call: TRBJ2-7; d_call: TRBD1; clone_size: -; v_call: TRBV30; cdr3_nt: TGTGCCTGGAGTGAGGGGACAGGGGTGGGCGAGCAGTACTTC; cdr3_aa: CAWSEGTGVGEQYF
j_call: TRBJ1-2; d_call: -; clone_size: -; v_call: TRBV7-9; cdr3_nt: TGTGCCAGCAGCACCAAACCTTTTGTGGCGGGGGACTATGGCTACACCTTC; cdr3_aa: CASSTKPFVAGDYGYTF
j_call: TRBJ1-1; d_call: -; clone_size: -; v_call: TRBV5-1; cdr3_nt: TGCGCCAGCAGCTTGGGGGGCGCCCCGTTGGAAGCTTTCTTT; cdr3_aa: CASSLGGAPLEAFF
j_call: TRBJ2-7; d_call: -; clone_size: -; v_call: TRBV7-6; cdr3_nt: TGTGCCAGCAGCTTACAAGAGGGCGGGGGCACCTACGAGCAGTACTTC; cdr3_aa: CASSLQEGGGTYEQYF
j_call: TRBJ1-1; d_call: -; clone_size: -; v_call: TRBV7-8; cdr3_nt: TGTGCCAGCAGCATTCGCAGGGGCCTGGTTAGAGGCACTGAAGCTTTCTTT; cdr3_aa: CASSIRRGLVRGTEAFF
j_call: TRBJ1-5; d_call: -; clone_size: -; v_call: TRBV10-3; cdr3_nt: TGTGCCATCAGTGAGCCGGGGCCTTACAATCAGCCCCAGCATTTT; cdr3_aa: CAISEPGPYNQPQHF
j_call: TRBJ2-1; d_call: -; clone_size: few; v_call: TRBV11-2; cdr3_nt: TGTGCCAGCAAGTTCTCCTACAATGAGCAGTTCTTC; cdr3_aa: CASKFSYNEQFF
j_call: TRBJ1-6; d_call: -; clone_size: -; v_call: TRBV6-6; cdr3_nt: TGTGCCAGCAGTTACGAAAACAGGGTAACTTCACCCCTCCACTTT; cdr3_aa: CASSYENRVTSPLHF
j_call: TRBJ2-7; d_call: -; clone_size: -; v_call: TRBV20-1; cdr3_nt: TGCAGTGCTAGTAGGGACACGTGGAACGAGCAGTACTTC; cdr3_aa: CSASRDTWNEQYF
j_call: TRBJ2-5; d_call: -; clone_size: -; v_call: TRBV5-1; cdr3_nt: TGCGCCAGCAGCTCGGGGCGAGGCGGCCAAGAGACCCAGTACTTC; cdr3_aa: CASSSGRGGQETQYF
j_call: TRBJ2-7; d_call: TRBD2; clone_size: -; v_call: TRBV11-2; cdr3_nt: TGTGCCAGCAGCCGTGGGGGGGGGAGCAACGAGCAGTACTTC; cdr3_aa: CASSRGGGSNEQYF
j_call: TRBJ2-7; d_call: TRBD1; clone_size: once; v_call: TRBV18; cdr3_nt: TGTGCCAGCTCACCACCGAGCGGGACAGGGAGCTTC; cdr3_aa: CASSPPSGTGSF
j_call: TRBJ2-7; d_call: -; clone_size: -; v_call: TRBV28; cdr3_nt: TGTGCCAGCAGTGTAGGGGGCTACGAGCAGTACTTC; cdr3_aa: CASSVGGYEQYF